This paragraph covers one T cell receptor beta chain sequence. Antigen specificity is unknown. The source of the sample is a study of cytomegalovirus exposure and HLA in healthy donors. Study-level findings and limits: Under in vitro conditions, a few CMV-associated chains were confirmed as specific for CMV antigens.

The PCR contained 60 Vbeta and 13 Jbeta primers. Sequenced by immunoSEQ multiplex PCR; TCRdb stores in-frame clones only, minus some. The sample includes more than 75,000 clones, around 68% seen only once; the top ten take more than 8%. The CDR3 totals 13 residues. Germline V gives CDR1 SQVTM, CDR2 ANQGSEA. V shed 6 bases and J 2 bases; nucleotides not matched to a gene: 6. This TCR derives from a man between 35 and 55 years old in good health and CMV-seropositive. Sample: PBMCs. The V call is TRBV29-1, the J call TRBJ2-7; TRBD1 matches at 8 bases. The CDR3 protein is CSVRTGTPYEQYF. In DNA form, the CDR3 reads TGCAGCGTCCGGACAGGGACCCCCTACGAGCAGTACTTC.